Only a few counts were recorded for the clone carrying this TCR beta chain. Its antigen is not identified. The junction and the germline gene differ at one end; a read error may be behind it. Total RNA, at least 5 micrograms per sample, was extracted from PBMCs. This sample is part of a study of blood T cells in healthy people across ages. Notes on the study in general: Researchers said unsorted PBMCs prevented a conclusive naive versus antigen-experienced comparison.

Germline V gives CDR1 DFQATT, CDR2 SNEGSKA (reference sequence). This CDR3 contains 13 residues. PCR was performed a second time for roughly 7 to 11 cycles using a sample-barcoded 5' primer and a J-beta primer mix. MiXCR, run by TCRdb on the 5' RACE reads, gives a single entry per CDR3 protein. The table records roughly 900,000 distinct CDR3 sequences, roughly 43% of them present only once. V gene TRBV20-1 combines with J gene TRBJ2-7, with 9 positions matching TRBD1. This receptor was taken from a man aged 30 to 39 in good health. Sequences were obtained from blood. The CDR3 loop is CSARGTGSYEQYF. CDR3 nucleotides: TGCAGTGCGAGAGGGACAGGGTCCTACGAGCAGTACTTC.